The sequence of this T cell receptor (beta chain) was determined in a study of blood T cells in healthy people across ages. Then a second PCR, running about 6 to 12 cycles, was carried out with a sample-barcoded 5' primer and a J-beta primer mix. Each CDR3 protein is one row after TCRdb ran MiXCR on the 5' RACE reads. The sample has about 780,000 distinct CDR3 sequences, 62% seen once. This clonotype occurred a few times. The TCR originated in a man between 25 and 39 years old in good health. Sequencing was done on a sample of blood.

The CDR3 here is CSARPPNGGAETQYF. The CDR3 coding sequence is TGCAGTGCTAGACCACCGAACGGGGGGGCGGAGACCCAGTACTTC. The chain combines TRBV20-1 with TRBJ2-5; 8 bases fit TRBD2. This CDR3 comprises 15 residues. Germline V gene sequence: CDR1 DFQATT, CDR2 SNEGSKA (reference sequence). Trimming cost V 2 bases and J 5 bases; bases outside gene matches: 10.